This T cell receptor (beta chain) was identified during a study of T cells in localized non-small cell lung cancer. Findings and caveats of the study: Uninvolved adjacent lung showed higher T cell clonality than tumor.

V was shortened by 3 bases and J by 9 bases, with 9 bases between the two germline ends. The CDR3 has 11 residues. CDR1 is KGHSH, CDR2 LQKENI, per germline. Clones were sequenced by immunoSEQ multiplex PCR, and TCRdb holds only the in-frame ones, with some missing. The sample lists 15,000 or so clones; approximately 90% were seen once. A note on this clone: Its cognate antigen is unknown.

The sequence came from a man between 40 and 75 years old with stage III lung adenocarcinoma. The J gene is TRBJ2-7, the V gene TRBV18, with a weak D call TRBD2 (5 bases). The source was peripheral blood mononuclear cells, collected before any cancer treatment. CDR3 sequence (DNA): TGTGCCAGCTCACCCGGGGAAATGCAGTACTTC. As protein: CASSPGEMQYF.